This TCR beta chain was captured by sequencing in a study of blood T cell repertoires in COVID-19. Turning to the study itself: Spain, Italy and the United States supplied samples that represented acute and convalescent COVID-19. The cDNA or gDNA used as material had been derived from T cells, B-cell-depleted T cells, or PBMCs.

Per the original methods: Reference gene primers were amplified, and this amplification served to estimate nucleated cell counts. Produced via immunoSEQ multiplex PCR; TCRdb's table is partial and in-frame only. V and J calls and clone size are copied from that table; D and trimming were computed from the DNA. The table includes fewer than 110,000 clones, more than 80% detected once. With V trimmed by 5 bases and J by 5 bases, 8 bases remained unmatched. Germline V CDR1 and CDR2: PRHDT, FYEKMQ (reference sequence). CDR3 size: 15 residues. The receptor was isolated from a human donor in a cohort sampled during active COVID-19. Sequencing was done on a sample of peripheral blood. The chain carries TRBV13 and TRBJ1-4, with TRBD1 matching 7 bases. This CDR3 is CASSQRGLRNEKLFF. In nucleotides, the CDR3 is TGTGCCAGCAGCCAGAGGGGGCTACGAAATGAAAAACTGTTTTTT.